What follows describes a single T cell receptor beta chain. The same CDR3 can be traced to other DNA sequences in this sample. Germline V gene sequence: CDR1 SGHDN, CDR2 FVKESK. Between the trimmed V and J ends, which lost 2 bases and 4 bases, there was a span of 5 bases. CDR3 length equals 12 residues. This specimen belongs to a study of beta chain features in type 1 diabetes. Expressed TCRB transcripts were sequenced after all isolated RNA was converted to cDNA. The assay was immunoSEQ multiplex PCR, and TCRdb's table has in-frame clones only and misses some. The sample contains 400,000 to 550,000 clones, 10% to 12% of which appear only once.

The material sequenced was naive CD4+ T cells from blood. The rearrangement links TRBV14 to TRBJ2-5, with D maybe TRBD2 (5 bases). This clonotype originated in a woman younger than 35 in good health. CDR3 sequence reads: CASSQTRETQYF. The DNA of the CDR3 is TGTGCCAGCAGCCAAACTAGAGAGACCCAGTACTTC. The complete variable domain, with remaining parts taken from reference TRBV14 and TRBJ2-5, reads EAGVTQFPSHSVIEKGQTVTLRCDPISGHDNLYWYRRVMGKEIKFLLHFVKESKQDESGMPNNRFLAERTGGTYSTLKVQPAELEDSGVYFCASSQTRETQYFGPGTRLLVL.